This T cell receptor (beta chain) was observed in a study of T cells in localized non-small cell lung cancer. About this clone itself: Its antigen is currently unknown.

Findings and caveats of the study: Appearing in adjacent lung were a median 57 of the top 100 tumor clones. Because sequencing included only one region (of the tumor), heterogeneity remains possible.

This CDR3 comprises 16 residues. With 4 bases clipped from V and 0 bases from J, the junction kept 8 bases outside the gene matches. CDR1 is SGHVS and CDR2 is FQNEAQ in the germline V gene. Method: immunoSEQ multiplex PCR; TCRdb's copy keeps in-frame clones and lacks some. Among about 57,000 clones listed, roughly 92% were seen once. The source was peripheral blood, collected before any cancer treatment. The chain recombines TRBV7-8 with TRBJ2-7; 8 bases line up with TRBD1. The clonotype comes from a man aged 35-69 years with stage I lung adenocarcinoma. For the CDR3, the DNA is TGTGCCAGCAGCTGGGACCGGGACAGGAGCTCCTACGAGCAGTACTTC. As protein: CASSWDRDRSSYEQYF.